These 24 T cell receptor beta chains were all obtained from the same sample, sequenced in a study of vaccination and CD4 T cells after COVID-19. Treatment of the sample: roughly 10-day PBMC culture with coronavirus spike peptide pools or control peptides (ViraFEST assay). An Oncomine TCR Beta short-read assay was used to sequence the DNA from cultured CD4+ T cells. TCRdb analysed the PCR reads with MiXCR anew, one entry per CDR3 protein. The data show fewer than 20,000 distinct CDR3 sequences, roughly 49% seen once. The antigens for these receptors are not known. The specimen comprised CD4+ T cells from blood, cultured in vitro, sampled before SARS-CoV-2 vaccination. The receptors here all came from a human donor who had recovered from COVID-19.

The chain carries TRBV15 and TRBJ2-7; the match to TRBD2 covers 8 bases. V lost 4 bases to trimming and J lost 1 base; unmatched junction nucleotides: 12. Germline V CDR1 and CDR2: LNHNV, YYDKDF (reference sequence). This CDR3 contains 17 residues. Here the CDR3 DNA reads TGTGCCACCAGCAACGCGAGGCAACTAGCGGAATCCTACGAGCAGTACTTC. Protein sequence: CATSNARQLAESYEQYF.

The chain joins TRBV15 to TRBJ1-1, with D hard to call. The CDR3 length is 13 residues. V gave up 0 bases and J gave up 1 base, with 3 bases separating them. CDR1 is LNHNV, CDR2 YYDKDF, per germline (reference sequence). As DNA, the CDR3 is TGTGCCACCAGCAGAGAACGGAACACTGAAGCTTTCTTT. Protein product: CATSRERNTEAFF.

The J gene is TRBJ1-1, the V gene TRBV24-1, with a possible D match to TRBD1 (5 bases). Per germline, CDR1 KGHDR and CDR2 SFDVKD. The CDR3 is 12 residues long. The V gene lost 7 bases and the J gene lost 7 bases, with 12 bases spanning the gap. The CDR3 DNA is TGTGCCACCAGGGGGGACGGGTATGAAGCTTTCTTT. Protein: CATRGDGYEAFF.

This chain links TRBV15 with TRBJ2-3; maybe TRBD1 (5 bases). The CDR3 totals 15 residues. Germline values: CDR1 LNHNV, CDR2 YYDKDF (reference sequence). Trimming removed 3 bases from V and 3 bases from J, with 13 bases in between. In DNA form, the CDR3 reads TGTGCCACCAGCAGGATCCCCCAGGGAACAGATACGCAGTATTTT. The encoded protein is CATSRIPQGTDTQYF. Full variable domain (remainder filled in from reference TRBV15 and TRBJ2-3): DAMVIQNPRYQVTQFGKPVTLSCSQTLNHNVMYWYQQKSSQAPKLLFHYYDKDFNNEADTPDNFQSRRPNTSFCFLDIRSPGLGDTAMYLCATSRIPQGTDTQYFGPGTRLTVL.

The rearrangement uses TRBV5-4 and TRBJ1-3, with a weak D call TRBD1 (5 bases). The V and J ends lost 0 bases and 1 base respectively, with 11 bases between them. Germline V gene lookup returns CDR1 SGHNT and CDR2 YYREEE (reference sequence). The CDR3 totals 16 residues. The DNA of the CDR3 is TGTGCCAGCAGCTTGGAGGGGAGATGGTCTGGAAACACCATATATTTT. Translated, it gives CASSLEGRWSGNTIYF.

The gene calls are TRBV2 and TRBJ2-5; D is possibly TRBD1 (6 bases). The germline V and J ends were trimmed by 4 bases and 7 bases, with 16 bases remaining between them. The CDR3 loop spans 14 amino acids. Germline V lookup: CDR1 SNHLY, CDR2 FYNNEI. The DNA of the CDR3 is TGTGCCAGCAGTGGTTTGGACAGTGCCCGGACCCAGTACTTC. It specifies CASSGLDSARTQYF.

This clonotype occurred a few times. The chain couples TRBV7-2 to TRBJ1-5; D is unresolved. The CDR3 runs 14 residues. Looked up from germline, CDR1 is SGHTA and CDR2 is FQGNSA. The V gene lost 1 base and the J gene lost 7 bases, with 11 bases spanning the gap. For the CDR3, the DNA is TGTGCCAGCAGCTTAGGAGGTGGTGGCCAGCCCCAGCATTTT. Residues: CASSLGGGGQPQHF. Full variable domain (rest looked up from reference TRBV7-2 and TRBJ1-5): GAGVSQSPSNKVTEKGKDVELRCDPISGHTALYWYRQSLGQGLEFLIYFQGNSAPDKSGLPSDRFSAERTGGSVSTLTIQRTQQEDSAVYLCASSLGGGGQPQHFGDGTRLSIL.

CDR3: CASRQQGGGNTIYF. The CDR3 DNA follows: TGTGCCAGCAGGCAACAGGGAGGAGGAAACACCATATATTTT. This chain links TRBV6-1 with TRBJ1-3, with D tentatively TRBD1 (6 bases). Germline CDR1 is MNHNS and CDR2 is SASEGT. V lost 6 bases to trimming and J lost 4 bases, with 13 bases between them. The CDR3 length is 14 residues.

V usage is TRBV27 and J usage is TRBJ2-5, with D maybe TRBD2 (6 bases). CDR3 size: 13 residues. Germline V gene sequence: CDR1 MNHEY, CDR2 SMNVEV (reference sequence). The V gene lost 3 bases and the J gene lost 7 bases, with 12 bases spanning the gap. CDR3 DNA: TGTGCCAGCAGTTTGGGGGGTTCGGGGACCCAGTACTTC. Translated: CASSLGGSGTQYF.

CDR3 nucleotides: TGTGCCAGCAGTTCGACAGGGGCACCTAACTATGGCTACACCTTC. Protein: CASSSTGAPNYGYTF. The chain combines TRBV28 with TRBJ1-2; 8 bases align to TRBD1. The V gene's germline CDR1 is MDHEN and CDR2 SYDVKM. Trimming removed 4 bases from V and 0 bases from J; junction bases left unmatched: 4. The CDR3 covers 15 residues.

The CDR3 DNA reads TGCGCCAGCAGCCAAGATTTTGGGGGACATGAGCAGTTCTTC. It yields the protein CASSQDFGGHEQFF. V usage is TRBV4-3 and J usage is TRBJ2-1; D tentatively fits TRBD1 or TRBD2 (5 bases each). Trimming cost V 0 bases and J 8 bases, with 11 bases left between them. This CDR3 region has 14 residues. Germline CDR1 is LGHNA and CDR2 is YSLEER.

V gene TRBV6-2 or TRBV6-3 combines with J gene TRBJ1-2; no clear D gene. Germline V gene data show CDR1 as MNHEY and CDR2 as SVGEGT. V lost 4 bases, J lost 4 bases, and 10 bases lay in between. This CDR3 has 13 amino acids. CDR3 coding DNA: TGTGCCAGCAGTTTAGGCACTATCTATGGCTACACCTTC. Encoded protein: CASSLGTIYGYTF.

DNA of the CDR3: TGCAGTGCTGGGGACAGGGGCACAGATACGCAGTATTTT. Protein product: CSAGDRGTDTQYF. The J gene is TRBJ2-3, the V gene TRBV20-1; 9 nucleotides align to TRBD1. This CDR3 is built from 13 residues. With V trimmed by 5 bases and J by 1 base, 1 base remained unmatched. Germline assignment: CDR1 DFQATT and CDR2 SNEGSKA (reference sequence).

This sequence joins TRBV20-1 and TRBJ1-6, with D unresolved. V gave up 3 bases and J gave up 10 bases, with 16 bases separating them. This CDR3 is 14 amino acids long. Germline V gene data show CDR1 as DFQATT and CDR2 as SNEGSKA (reference sequence). The CDR3, as DNA: TGCAGTGCTAGGGATGAGATATATGGATCACCCCTCCACTTT. Its protein product is CSARDEIYGSPLHF.

The chain has TRBV19 and TRBJ1-1, with TRBD1 as a possible D gene (5 bases). Germline CDR1 and CDR2: LNHDA and SQIVND (reference sequence). Trimming removed 3 bases at V and 3 bases at J, with 8 bases between. The CDR3 consists of 13 residues. CDR3 sequence: CASSIQGDTEAFF. DNA of the CDR3: TGTGCCAGTAGTATTCAAGGGGACACTGAAGCTTTCTTT.

The rearrangement links TRBV7-9 to TRBJ1-1, with unresolved D. Germline V gene data show CDR1 as SEHNR and CDR2 as FQNEAQ (reference sequence). The CDR3 has 15 amino acids. V lost 5 bases and J lost 1, with 14 bases in between. The CDR3 DNA follows: TGTGCCAGCAGCCCATACCCGTGGGGGAACACTGAAGCTTTCTTT. Translated: CASSPYPWGNTEAFF.

The genes are TRBV5-4 and TRBJ1-1, with no clear D. Per the germline V gene, CDR1 is SGHNT and CDR2 is YYREEE (reference sequence). Trimming left V 0 bases short and J 0 bases short, with 9 bases between. The CDR3 totals 15 residues. The CDR3 nucleotides are TGTGCCAGCAGCTTGGCCCCAGGAATGAACACTGAAGCTTTCTTT. Translation: CASSLAPGMNTEAFF.

The rearrangement links TRBV28 to TRBJ1-2, with no clear D. V lost 4 bases to trimming and J lost 4 bases, with 19 bases between them. From germline, CDR1 is MDHEN and CDR2 SYDVKM. CDR3 length: 16 amino acids. CDR3 in DNA: TGTGCCAGCAGTTCCCCATCCACGGAAGTTGGCTATGGCTACACCTTC. Translation gives CASSSPSTEVGYGYTF.

Only one count was recorded for this clonotype. The CDR3, as DNA: TGTGCCAGCAGCTGGACTAGCGGACCACAAGGTTACAATGAGCAGTTCTTC. Translated, it gives CASSWTSGPQGYNEQFF. This chain links TRBV7-2 with TRBJ2-1, with 10 bases that match TRBD2. Trimming cost V 4 bases and J 4 bases; bases outside gene matches: 10. The germline V gene has CDR1 SGHTA and CDR2 FQGNSA. This CDR3 region has 17 residues.

V and J are TRBV7-8 and TRBJ2-7; tentative D call: TRBD2 (5 bases). The CDR3 covers 16 residues. Per germline, CDR1 SGHVS and CDR2 FQNEAQ. V was shortened by 6 bases and J by 4 bases, with 22 bases between the two germline ends. The CDR3 reads CASRPRGSGPPYEQYF. Written as DNA, the CDR3 is TGTGCCAGCAGGCCGAGAGGGTCAGGTCCCCCATACGAGCAGTACTTC.

CDR3 nucleotide sequence: TGCGCCAGCAGCTTGGATGGCAGCAATCAGCCCCAGCATTTT. It specifies CASSLDGSNQPQHF. The V call is TRBV5-1, the J call TRBJ1-5, with D uncertain. Germline V gene sequence: CDR1 SGHRS, CDR2 YFSETQ. Trimming removed 0 bases from V and 1 base from J, with 5 bases in between. The CDR3 length is 14 residues.

This clonotype came up a few times. The V call is TRBV7-3, the J call TRBJ1-5; no definite D call. Germline lookup yields CDR1 SGHTA and CDR2 FQGTGA. The CDR3 is made up of 13 amino acids. Trimming removed 5 bases from V and 10 bases from J, with 15 bases in between. The CDR3 DNA reads as TGTGCCAGCAGCGTATCAAATACATCACCCCAGCATTTT. The encoded protein is CASSVSNTSPQHF.

This clonotype occurred a few times. This chain uses TRBV20-1 with TRBJ1-5; 10 bases line up with TRBD1. In germline, CDR1 is DFQATT, CDR2 SNEGSKA (reference sequence). V was pared by 7 bases and J by 1 base, with 4 bases of the junction left unmatched. The CDR3 has 14 amino acids. CDR3 sequence reads: CSVRTGGSNQPQHF. DNA for the CDR3: TGCAGTGTTAGGACAGGGGGAAGCAATCAGCCCCAGCATTTT.

This chain uses TRBV6-4 with TRBJ2-5; TRBD1 might be the D (6 bases). V was pared by 2 bases and J by 0 bases, with 16 bases between. CDR3 size: 17 residues. The germline gives CDR1 MRHNA, CDR2 SNTAGT. CDR3 amino acids: CASSDDGTRKYQETQYF. The CDR3 DNA is TGTGCCAGCAGTGACGACGGGACACGAAAGTACCAAGAGACCCAGTACTTC.